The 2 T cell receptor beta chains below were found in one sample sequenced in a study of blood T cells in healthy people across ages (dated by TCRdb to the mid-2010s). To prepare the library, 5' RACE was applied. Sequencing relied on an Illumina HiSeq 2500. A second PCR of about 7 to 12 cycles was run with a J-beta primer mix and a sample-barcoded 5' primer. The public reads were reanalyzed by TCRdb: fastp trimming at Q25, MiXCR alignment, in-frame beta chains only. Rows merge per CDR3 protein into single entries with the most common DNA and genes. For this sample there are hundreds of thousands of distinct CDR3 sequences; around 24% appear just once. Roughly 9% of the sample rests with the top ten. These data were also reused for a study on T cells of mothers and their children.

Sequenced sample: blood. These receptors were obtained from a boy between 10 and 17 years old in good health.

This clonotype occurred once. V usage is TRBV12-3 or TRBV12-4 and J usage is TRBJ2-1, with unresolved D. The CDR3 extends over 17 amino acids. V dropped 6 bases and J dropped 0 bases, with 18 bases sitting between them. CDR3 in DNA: TGTGCCAGCAGCCCCCGCTGGTTGGCGAGCTCCTACAATGAGCAGTTCTTC. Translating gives CASSPRWLASSYNEQFF.

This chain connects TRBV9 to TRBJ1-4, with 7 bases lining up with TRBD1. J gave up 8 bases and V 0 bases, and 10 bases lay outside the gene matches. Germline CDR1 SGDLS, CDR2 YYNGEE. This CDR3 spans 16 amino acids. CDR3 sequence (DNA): TGTGCCAGCAGCGTAGCTGAGGGGGCGGTCGGCGAAAAACTGTTTTTT. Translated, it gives CASSVAEGAVGEKLFF.